Following are 27 T cell receptor beta chains from one sample sequenced in a study of T cells in Graves' hyperthyroidism and ophthalmopathy. From RNA transcripts, TCR beta CDR3 regions were amplified. Carried out on the TCR CDR3, a first-round RT-PCR used the HTBI primer set. TCRdb reanalysed the multiplex PCR reads using MiXCR and keeps one entry per CDR3 protein. The sample carries a few hundred thousand distinct CDR3 sequences, more than 14% recorded once. The sample consisted of blood. The receptors come from a woman aged 25 to 39 with Graves' ophthalmopathy.

This clonotype was found many times. The chain links TRBV12-3 or TRBV12-4 to TRBJ1-5; D is unresolved. With 2 bases removed from V and 7 bases from J, the gap between germline ends came to 9 bases. CDR3 length: 13 residues. CDR3 protein: CASSLSRTQPQHF. CDR3 sequence (DNA): TGTGCCAGCAGTTTATCTAGGACGCAGCCCCAGCATTTT.

At least ten counts were recorded for this clonotype. CDR3 sequence reads: CASSQTGLPSNEKLFF. The DNA for the CDR3 is TGTGCCAGCAGCCAGACAGGGCTTCCGTCTAATGAAAAACTGTTTTTT. V gene TRBV7-9 combines with J gene TRBJ1-4; 7 bases agree with TRBD1. Germline loops: CDR1 SEHNR, CDR2 FQNEAQ (reference sequence). J gave up 3 bases and V 5 bases, and 9 bases lay outside the gene matches. The CDR3 has 16 residues.

This clonotype was observed at least ten times. The chain couples TRBV18 to TRBJ2-3; D remains unclear. Germline assignment: CDR1 KGHSH and CDR2 LQKENI. V dropped 6 bases and J dropped 0 bases, with 7 bases sitting between them. The CDR3 is 13 residues long. CDR3 protein: CASSGSSTDTQYF. As DNA, the CDR3 is TGTGCCAGCTCGGGATCTAGCACAGATACGCAGTATTTT.

This clonotype occurred many times. The V and J genes are TRBV27 and TRBJ1-1; no reliable D call. Germline assignment: CDR1 MNHEY and CDR2 SMNVEV (reference sequence). The CDR3 is made up of 15 amino acids. The V gene lost 6 bases and the J gene lost 0 bases, with 14 bases spanning the gap. This CDR3 is CASSSPAKLNTEAFF. Here the CDR3 DNA reads TGTGCCAGCAGCTCCCCAGCCAAACTGAACACTGAAGCTTTCTTT.

This clonotype was detected only a few times. This chain links TRBV19 with TRBJ1-5; perhaps TRBD1 as D (5 bases). V lost 6 bases and J lost 9, with 48 bases in between. The CDR3 has 24 amino acids. Per the germline V gene, CDR1 is LNHDA and CDR2 is SQIVND (reference sequence). DNA for the CDR3: TGTGCCAGTAGAACCGGGCTGTGGGCCAAAAACTCTGCGGGGCCGCGAGAGATAGTGTCGCCCCAGCATTTT. Amino acids: CASRTGLWAKNSAGPREIVSPQHF.

This clonotype came up many times. This chain links TRBV28 with TRBJ1-4, with D possibly matching TRBD1 (6 bases). Germline V gene lookup returns CDR1 MDHEN and CDR2 SYDVKM. Deletions cut 5 bases from V and 6 bases from J, with 16 bases between. The CDR3 loop spans 15 amino acids. The CDR3 loop reads CASSPWRGVDEKLFF. The CDR3 DNA sequence: TGTGCCAGCAGTCCCTGGAGGGGGGTCGATGAAAAACTGTTTTTT.

About this clonotype itself: This could be a read error, since a much larger clone is one nucleotide away. This chain connects TRBV20-1 to TRBJ2-7; no definite D call. The germline V and J ends were trimmed by 0 bases and 3 bases, with 9 bases remaining between them. Per germline, CDR1 DFQATT and CDR2 SNEGSKA (reference sequence). This CDR3 is built from 13 residues. The chain's CDR3 is CSARDRPGYEQYF. As DNA, the CDR3 is TGCAGTGCTAGAGACAGACCGGGCTACGAGCAGTACTTC.

CDR3 sequence: CASSYSRGSSSNYGYTF. DNA of the CDR3: TGTGCCAGCAGTTACTCGAGGGGTAGCTCTTCTAACTATGGCTACACCTTC. The rearrangement links TRBV6-5 to TRBJ1-2, with D perhaps matching TRBD1 (5 bases). Trimming pared 0 bases from V and 0 bases from J, leaving 14 bases between. CDR1 MNHEY and CDR2 SVGAGI come from the germline V gene. This CDR3 is built from 17 residues.

This clonotype showed up many times. CDR3 DNA sequence: TGTGCCAGCAGCCCCTCAGGACAGGGTCTCTACGAGCAGTACTTC. Residues: CASSPSGQGLYEQYF. V usage is TRBV13 and J usage is TRBJ2-7; TRBD1 matches 8 bases. V lost 5 bases and J lost 3; bases outside the gene matches: 9. Germline lookup yields CDR1 PRHDT and CDR2 FYEKMQ (reference sequence). CDR3 length equals 15 residues.

This clonotype showed up many times. The gene calls are TRBV11-2 and TRBJ2-7; D is unresolved. Germline-derived CDR1 and CDR2 are SGHAT and FQNNGV. The V end was cut by 1 base, the J end by 5 bases, with 6 bases between. CDR3 size: 12 residues. CDR3 region: CASSLGRDEQYF. The CDR3 region has the DNA TGTGCCAGCAGCTTAGGAAGGGACGAGCAGTACTTC.

This clonotype has ten or more counts. This rearrangement joins TRBV15 to TRBJ1-4; D not certain. Germline CDR1 LNHNV, CDR2 YYDKDF (reference sequence). This CDR3 is built from 15 residues. Trimming took off 1 base at V and 7 bases at J, with 13 bases between the two ends. CDR3 in amino acids: CATSRVGQDAEKLFF. DNA of the CDR3: TGTGCCACCAGCAGAGTTGGGCAGGACGCTGAAAAACTGTTTTTT. Variable domain in full (rest from reference TRBV15 and TRBJ1-4): DAMVIQNPRYQVTQFGKPVTLSCSQTLNHNVMYWYQQKSSQAPKLLFHYYDKDFNNEADTPDNFQSRRPNTSFCFLDIRSPGLGDTAMYLCATSRVGQDAEKLFFGSGTQLSVL.

The chain is built from TRBV7-8 and TRBJ1-5; 8 bases map to TRBD1. CDR1 and CDR2 (germline): SGHVS, FQNEAQ. CDR3 length: 15 residues. With V trimmed by 3 bases and J by 3 bases, 4 bases remained unmatched. The CDR3 sequence is CASSLDRVINQPQHF. The CDR3 bases are TGTGCCAGCAGCTTGGACAGGGTTATCAATCAGCCCCAGCATTTT.

This clonotype was recorded a few times. The chain couples TRBV6-1 to TRBJ1-5, with TRBD1 matching over 7 bases. This CDR3 spans 12 amino acids. V shed 6 bases, J shed 5 bases, and the junction held 1 base outside the gene matches. CDR1 is MNHNS and CDR2 is SASEGT in the germline V gene. DNA of the CDR3: TGTGCCAGCAGAACAGGGGATCAGCCCCAGCATTTT. Translation gives CASRTGDQPQHF.

This clonotype was seen only a few times. The chain employs TRBV7-6 and TRBJ2-3; a possible D gene is TRBD2 (6 bases). The V gene lost 5 bases and the J gene lost 4 bases, with 16 bases spanning the gap. CDR3 length: 15 amino acids. Germline CDR1 reads SGHVS; CDR2 reads FNYEAQ. In nucleotides, the CDR3 is TGTGCCAGCAGCCAAGGACTACCTGGCGCAGATACGCAGTATTTT. Encoded protein: CASSQGLPGADTQYF.

This clonotype was counted ten times or more. V is TRBV7-2 and J is TRBJ2-5; D is undetermined. This CDR3 has 14 residues. V lost 5 bases, J lost 5 bases, and 15 bases lay in between. Germline lookup yields CDR1 SGHTA and CDR2 FQGNSA. CDR3 in amino acids: CASSQRLGWETQYF. DNA of the CDR3: TGTGCCAGCAGCCAACGGTTGGGTTGGGAGACCCAGTACTTC.

The table lists this clonotype with many counts. The chain joins TRBV12-3 or TRBV12-4 to TRBJ1-2; possible D gene TRBD1, 6 bases. The V and J ends lost 7 bases and 0 bases respectively, with 15 bases between them. The CDR3 covers 15 residues. The CDR3 sequence: CASTTGSTANYGYTF. As DNA, the CDR3 is TGTGCCAGCACCACAGGGAGTACCGCTAACTATGGCTACACCTTC.

Comment on this clonotype: Germline and junction disagree at one end, which may indicate a read error. V usage is TRBV5-1 and J usage is TRBJ2-7; D not resolved. This CDR3 has 12 residues. Germline CDR1 SGHRS, CDR2 YFSETQ. The CDR3 spells CASSLGHHEQYF. The CDR3 DNA follows: TGTGCCAGCAGCTTGGGCCATCACGAGCAGTACTTC.

The V gene is TRBV28, the J gene TRBJ2-1; the match to TRBD1 covers 7 bases. V shed 8 bases and J 0 bases; nucleotides not matched to a gene: 4. CDR1 is MDHEN, CDR2 SYDVKM, per germline. CDR3 size: 14 residues. CDR3 loop: CASLTGSSYNEQFF. DNA of the CDR3: TGTGCCAGCCTGACAGGGAGCTCCTACAATGAGCAGTTCTTC.

The chain carries TRBV9 and TRBJ1-6; a possible D gene is TRBD1 (5 bases). CDR1 and CDR2 from the germline V gene are SGDLS and YYNGEE. CDR3 length: 17 amino acids. Trimming stripped 3 bases from V and 8 bases from J, with 21 bases between. The CDR3 loop reads CASSAADFEGRHSPLHF. Written as DNA, the CDR3 is TGTGCCAGCAGCGCAGCGGATTTTGAGGGGAGGCATTCACCCCTCCACTTT.

The sample holds many counts of this clonotype. An end of the junction does not agree with germline; a read error may underlie this. CDR3 amino acids: CASSKAGGLGDTQYF. The CDR3 DNA reads TGTGCCAGCAGTAAAGCGGGGGGGCTTGGAGATACGCAGTATTTT. V and J are TRBV2 and TRBJ2-3; TRBD2 matches 10 bases. In germline, CDR1 is SNHLY, CDR2 FYNNEI. The CDR3 runs 15 residues.

Many counts were recorded for this clonotype. The rearrangement joins TRBV20-1 to TRBJ1-3; D call uncertain. Germline values: CDR1 DFQATT, CDR2 SNEGSKA (reference sequence). Between the trimmed V and J ends, which lost 3 bases and 4 bases, there was a span of 19 bases. CDR3 size: 16 residues. CDR3 nucleotides: TGCAGTGCTAGTAGAGCAGGAGGGTACTTGGGAAACACCATATATTTT. Encoded protein: CSASRAGGYLGNTIYF.

This clonotype was seen at least ten times. The chain links TRBV12-3 or TRBV12-4 to TRBJ2-3; TRBD2 aligns across 7 bases. The CDR3 sequence is 20 residues long. Trimming at V came to 6 bases and at J to 0 bases, leaving 21 bases not matched to a gene. The chain's CDR3 is CASRTLRGLKTPGSTDTQYF. The CDR3 DNA reads TGTGCCAGCAGAACCCTTCGGGGACTAAAAACTCCGGGGAGCACAGATACGCAGTATTTT.

V and J are TRBV7-3 and TRBJ2-2; possibly TRBD1 for D (6 bases). CDR1 and CDR2 (germline): SGHTA, FQGTGA. Trimming shortened V by 2 bases and J by 0 bases, and 16 bases separated the two germline ends. The CDR3 extends over 18 amino acids. Written as DNA, the CDR3 is TGTGCCAGCAGCTTAGGCCCCCCCGGACAGCCGAACACCGGGGAGCTGTTTTTT. The encoded protein is CASSLGPPGQPNTGELFF.

This clonotype has just a few counts. One junction end does not reproduce the germline sequence, and a read error may be involved. The chain has TRBV12-3 or TRBV12-4 and TRBJ2-7, with D possibly being TRBD2 (6 bases). The CDR3 has 13 residues. The chain's CDR3 is CAGSFPGGYEQYF. The DNA for the CDR3 is TGTGCCGGCAGTTTCCCCGGGGGATACGAGCAGTACTTC.

This clonotype was detected a few times. The chain carries TRBV5-1 and TRBJ2-1; maybe TRBD1 (5 bases). The CDR3 has 14 amino acids. Per the germline V gene, CDR1 is SGHRS and CDR2 is YFSETQ. The germline V and J ends were trimmed by 2 bases and 4 bases, with 10 bases remaining between them. CDR3 sequence reads: CASSFSQGYNEQFF. In DNA form, the CDR3 reads TGCGCCAGCAGCTTTTCGCAGGGATACAATGAGCAGTTCTTC.

The J gene is TRBJ2-5, the V gene TRBV7-3, with 7 positions matching TRBD2. The germline gives CDR1 SGHTA, CDR2 FQGTGA. Losses at the gene ends were 2 bases for V and 5 bases for J; bases not matched to a gene: 8. This CDR3 region has 15 residues. CDR3 residues: CASSLEAGSFETQYF. In DNA form, the CDR3 reads TGTGCCAGCAGCTTAGAAGCGGGGAGTTTCGAGACCCAGTACTTC.

There are a few counts of this clonotype. The V call is TRBV9, the J call TRBJ2-1, with D perhaps TRBD1 or TRBD2 (7 bases each). Germline V CDR1 and CDR2: SGDLS, YYNGEE. The CDR3 extends over 15 amino acids. The ends were cut back, 0 bases at V and 8 bases at J, with 15 bases in the middle. CDR3 nucleotides: TGTGCCAGCAGCGTAGGGGCAGGGGGAGGGGATGAGCAGTTCTTC. It yields the protein CASSVGAGGGDEQFF.